The rows below give T cell receptor beta chains drawn from one sample of a study of control samples from healthy donors and cancer patients. Sequencing was performed with immunoSEQ multiplex PCR; in TCRdb, only in-frame clones are kept and a portion is missing. The sample gives under 200,000 clones, about 94% of which show up once; 7.5% to 8.5% is in the top ten. The material sequenced was blood. These TCRs come from a woman aged 40 to 55 in good health. Both conserved end residues are part of each CDR3. The D gene is left open where the match is weak. Part of the rows lack a size; the others show once, few, many or a class for expanded clones.

DNA: TGTGCCAGCAGCTCCTGGGACGGATGGGATCAGCCCCAGCATTTT
CDR3: CASSSWDGWDQPQHF
J: TRBJ1-5
size: -
D: -
V: TRBV7-2

DNA: TGTGCCAGCTCACCGACAGGGAGAGGGAGTGAGCAGTTCTTC
CDR3: CASSPTGRGSEQFF
J: TRBJ2-1
size: -
D: TRBD1
V: TRBV18

DNA: TGTGCCTGGAGTGTGGGTTCCTACGAGCAGTACTTC
CDR3: CAWSVGSYEQYF
J: TRBJ2-7
size: -
D: -
V: TRBV30

DNA: TGTGCCAGCAGCAAAAGACAGGGGATTGTGAACACTGAAGCTTTCTTT
CDR3: CASSKRQGIVNTEAFF
J: TRBJ1-1
size: -
D: TRBD1
V: TRBV14

DNA: TGTGCCAGCAGCCTCCAGGGACGGGGTGAAAAACTGTTTTTT
CDR3: CASSLQGRGEKLFF
J: TRBJ1-4
size: -
D: -
V: TRBV14

DNA: TGTGCCAGCAGGACCAGCGGGAGTAAAGGGGAGCAGTACTTC
CDR3: CASRTSGSKGEQYF
J: TRBJ2-7
size: -
D: TRBD2
V: TRBV6-5

DNA: TGTGCCAGCACCCCGGGACGGACGAACACTGAAGCTTTCTTT
CDR3: CASTPGRTNTEAFF
J: TRBJ1-1
size: -
D: -
V: TRBV7-9

DNA: TGTGCCAGCAGAGCCTCGTTAGGTTTGAACACTGAAGCTTTCTTT
CDR3: CASRASLGLNTEAFF
J: TRBJ1-1
size: -
D: -
V: TRBV7-3

DNA: TGTGCTAGTGGTTTGCCCCGCGGTCGACACTATGGCTACACCTTC
CDR3: CASGLPRGRHYGYTF
J: TRBJ1-2
size: -
D: -
V: TRBV12-5

DNA: TGTGCCAGCAGCTCAGGGTCAGATACGCAGTATTTT
CDR3: CASSSGSDTQYF
J: TRBJ2-3
size: -
D: -
V: TRBV5-4

DNA: TGCGCCAGCAGCCAAGGTACTAGCGGGAGACCCGGGGAGCTGTTTTTT
CDR3: CASSQGTSGRPGELFF
J: TRBJ2-2
size: -
D: TRBD2
V: TRBV4-3

DNA: TGTGCCAGCAGTTTAGTGAGGGGAGCGAACACTGAAGCTTTCTTT
CDR3: CASSLVRGANTEAFF
J: TRBJ1-1
size: -
D: -
V: TRBV27

DNA: TGTGCCAGCAGCTCAACGGACAGCCCATACGAGCAGTACTTC
CDR3: CASSSTDSPYEQYF
J: TRBJ2-7
size: -
D: -
V: TRBV7-9

DNA: TGTGCCAGCAGCACTTACCCCCCGGGACAGGGGTTACCCCTCCACTTT
CDR3: CASSTYPPGQGLPLHF
J: TRBJ1-6
size: -
D: TRBD1
V: TRBV7-2

DNA: TGTGCCAGCAGCCACGGGACACCTTATAGCAATCAGCCCCAGCATTTT
CDR3: CASSHGTPYSNQPQHF
J: TRBJ1-5
size: -
D: -
V: TRBV3-1/TRBV3-2

DNA: TGCGCCAGCAGCCTAGCGAAGACTTCCTACAATGAGCAGTTCTTC
CDR3: CASSLAKTSYNEQFF
J: TRBJ2-1
size: -
D: -
V: TRBV5-1

DNA: TGTGCCAGCTCAGAGAGCGGCACCGGGGAGCTGTTTTTT
CDR3: CASSESGTGELFF
J: TRBJ2-2
size: -
D: -
V: TRBV18

DNA: TGTGCCAGCAGCCCCTCGGCGGCTGATCGCTATGGCTACACCTTC
CDR3: CASSPSAADRYGYTF
J: TRBJ1-2
size: -
D: -
V: TRBV5-6

DNA: TGTGCCAGCAGCTTTTGGGGACTAGCCTCAGACACAGATACGCAGTATTTT
CDR3: CASSFWGLASDTDTQYF
J: TRBJ2-3
size: -
D: TRBD2
V: TRBV5-6

DNA: TGCGCCAGCAGAATACCAAACAGTAACACTGAAGCTTTCTTT
CDR3: CASRIPNSNTEAFF
J: TRBJ1-1
size: -
D: -
V: TRBV4-1

DNA: TGTGCCTGGAGTGAGGGGCGGGGGCGCGGGGGCACTGAAGCTTTCTTT
CDR3: CAWSEGRGRGGTEAFF
J: TRBJ1-1
size: -
D: -
V: TRBV30

DNA: TGTGCCAGCAGTCGAGCCGGGGACAATCAGCCCCAGCATTTT
CDR3: CASSRAGDNQPQHF
J: TRBJ1-5
size: -
D: -
V: TRBV7-9

DNA: TGTGCCAGCAGCTTAGGGCTGGGGACGCCCTCGATCGAGCAGTACTTC
CDR3: CASSLGLGTPSIEQYF
J: TRBJ2-7
size: few
D: -
V: TRBV11-2

DNA: TGCGCCAGCCAGCGCGGGAAGGATGAAAAACTGTTTTTT
CDR3: CASQRGKDEKLFF
J: TRBJ1-4
size: -
D: -
V: TRBV4-1

DNA: TGTGCCAGCAGCGCCACTTGGGGGGGCAGTTACGAGCAGTACTTC
CDR3: CASSATWGGSYEQYF
J: TRBJ2-7
size: once
D: -
V: TRBV9

DNA: TGTGCCAGCAGCGCTCTTGTCGCGGGAGGTCGGAATGAGCAGTTCTTC
CDR3: CASSALVAGGRNEQFF
J: TRBJ2-1
size: -
D: TRBD2
V: TRBV9

DNA: TGTGCCACCAGCAGAGAGGGGTACGAGCAGTACTTC
CDR3: CATSREGYEQYF
J: TRBJ2-7
size: -
D: -
V: TRBV15

DNA: TGTGCCATCAGTCCAATGGAGGATTCACCCCTCCACTTT
CDR3: CAISPMEDSPLHF
J: TRBJ1-6
size: -
D: -
V: TRBV10-3

DNA: TGTGCCACCAGGGACAGGGGTGATGTCGATGAGCAGTTCTTC
CDR3: CATRDRGDVDEQFF
J: TRBJ2-1
size: -
D: TRBD1
V: TRBV6-5

DNA: TGTGCCAGCAGCCAGGGAGTCTCAGATACGCAGTATTTT
CDR3: CASSQGVSDTQYF
J: TRBJ2-3
size: -
D: -
V: TRBV4-2

DNA: TGTGCCAGCAGCTTGGTGGGAGGGTACACCATATATTTT
CDR3: CASSLVGGYTIYF
J: TRBJ1-3
size: -
D: -
V: TRBV5-6

DNA: TGCGCCAGCAGCTTGGACCGTTCGGCCGGGGAGCTGTTTTTT
CDR3: CASSLDRSAGELFF
J: TRBJ2-2
size: -
D: -
V: TRBV5-1

DNA: TGTGTCAGTAGTATTTCGTTCGGGGGGAACACTGAAGCTTTCTTT
CDR3: CVSSISFGGNTEAFF
J: TRBJ1-1
size: -
D: -
V: TRBV19

DNA: TGTGCCAGCAGCCATACCGGGACAGGCGCTTCCTACGAGCAGTACTTC
CDR3: CASSHTGTGASYEQYF
J: TRBJ2-7
size: -
D: TRBD1
V: TRBV3-1/TRBV3-2

DNA: TGTGCCAGCATGGGAAGCAACAATGAGCAGTTCTTC
CDR3: CASMGSNNEQFF
J: TRBJ2-1
size: -
D: -
V: TRBV6-5

DNA: TGTGCCAGCAGGAGGAGCACCGGGGAGCTGTTTTTT
CDR3: CASRRSTGELFF
J: TRBJ2-2
size: -
D: -
V: TRBV7-3

DNA: TGTGCCAGCAGCTTAGGTTGGGGCAGGGAGCAGGAGACCCAGTACTTC
CDR3: CASSLGWGREQETQYF
J: TRBJ2-5
size: -
D: -
V: TRBV11-2

DNA: TGTGCCAGTAGTAGCGCGGGGGGGCGGATCCGGGAGCTGTTTTTT
CDR3: CASSSAGGRIRELFF
J: TRBJ2-2
size: -
D: TRBD2
V: TRBV19

DNA: TGTGCCAGCAGCTTATCGGTACCTCCTGGAGCTTTCTTT
CDR3: CASSLSVPPGAFF
J: TRBJ1-1
size: -
D: -
V: TRBV7-3

DNA: TGTGCCAGCAGCCAAGATCGGGGCTACACCTTC
CDR3: CASSQDRGYTF
J: TRBJ1-2
size: few
D: -
V: TRBV4-2

DNA: TGCGCCAGCAGCCCGGTCTCGGGGGCAGGAGGCACTGAAGCTTTCTTT
CDR3: CASSPVSGAGGTEAFF
J: TRBJ1-1
size: -
D: -
V: TRBV4-1

DNA: TGTGCCAGCAGTGCGCCGGGACAGGGTCGCACTAACTATGGCTACACCTTC
CDR3: CASSAPGQGRTNYGYTF
J: TRBJ1-2
size: few
D: TRBD1
V: TRBV6-1

DNA: TGTGCCAGCAGCTTAGGCGGAAGCTCCTACAATGAGCAGTTCTTC
CDR3: CASSLGGSSYNEQFF
J: TRBJ2-1
size: once
D: -
V: TRBV11-3

DNA: TGTGCCAGCAGCCCCGAGGGACAGAGCTACGAGCAGTACTTC
CDR3: CASSPEGQSYEQYF
J: TRBJ2-7
size: -
D: TRBD1
V: TRBV7-2

DNA: TGTGCCAGTAAAGAGGGGAGCACAGATACGCAGTATTTT
CDR3: CASKEGSTDTQYF
J: TRBJ2-3
size: -
D: -
V: TRBV6-5

DNA: TGTGCCAGTAGTGCAACGACTAGCATTAGCACAGATACGCAGTATTTT
CDR3: CASSATTSISTDTQYF
J: TRBJ2-3
size: -
D: TRBD2
V: TRBV19

DNA: TGTGCCAGCAGTTTACCTGCCGGACAGGGGGCGGGCTATGGCTACACCTTC
CDR3: CASSLPAGQGAGYGYTF
J: TRBJ1-2
size: -
D: TRBD1
V: TRBV28

DNA: TGTGCCAGCACCAACCGGTCGGCAGGGTCAAAAGAGACCCAGTACTTC
CDR3: CASTNRSAGSKETQYF
J: TRBJ2-5
size: once
D: -
V: TRBV5-4

DNA: TGTGCCTGGAGTGTAGGGCAGGGGCGTAACTATGGCTACACCTTC
CDR3: CAWSVGQGRNYGYTF
J: TRBJ1-2
size: -
D: -
V: TRBV30

DNA: TGTGCCAGCAGAAGGGACGTCGGTTCACCCCTCCACTTT
CDR3: CASRRDVGSPLHF
J: TRBJ1-6
size: -
D: -
V: TRBV7-9

DNA: TGTGCCAGCGCAAGGGGGTATGGCTACACCTTC
CDR3: CASARGYGYTF
J: TRBJ1-2
size: -
D: -
V: TRBV3-1/TRBV3-2

DNA: TGTGCCACCAGCAGACGGGCCGGGTTCGAGCAGTACTTC
CDR3: CATSRRAGFEQYF
J: TRBJ2-7
size: -
D: -
V: TRBV15

DNA: TGCGCCAGCAGCCGAGTCGGGGGCACTGAAGCTTTCTTT
CDR3: CASSRVGGTEAFF
J: TRBJ1-1
size: -
D: -
V: TRBV5-1

DNA: TGTGCCAGCAGCGTTCGGGGTGGGAACACTGAAGCTTTCTTT
CDR3: CASSVRGGNTEAFF
J: TRBJ1-1
size: -
D: -
V: TRBV9

DNA: TGTGCCAGCAGTTACCTTTTTAATCAGCCCCAGCATTTT
CDR3: CASSYLFNQPQHF
J: TRBJ1-5
size: -
D: -
V: TRBV6-5

DNA: TGCGCCAGCAGCCCGACGGGACAGGAGATGAACACTGAAGCTTTCTTT
CDR3: CASSPTGQEMNTEAFF
J: TRBJ1-1
size: -
D: TRBD1
V: TRBV5-1

DNA: TGTGCCAGCAGTTCCAAAACGAGGGGGCTGAACACTGAAGCTTTCTTT
CDR3: CASSSKTRGLNTEAFF
J: TRBJ1-1
size: -
D: TRBD1
V: TRBV7-2